Below, 12 T cell receptor beta chains from the same sample are listed, as sequenced in a study of T cells in Graves' hyperthyroidism and ophthalmopathy. TCR beta CDR3 region amplification was performed from RNA transcripts. First-round RT-PCR of the TCR CDR3 relied on the HTBI primer set. One entry per CDR3 protein, called by TCRdb with MiXCR from the multiplex PCR reads. Counted here are about 560,000 distinct CDR3 sequences, 16% occurring once; the ten biggest clones make up about 18%. The sequenced material came from blood. Every receptor here comes from a young woman with Graves' hyperthyroidism.

This clonotype occurred many times. This chain uses TRBV6-1 with TRBJ2-1; 8 bases map to TRBD2. The CDR3 runs to 14 residues. V shed 5 bases and J 6 bases; nucleotides not matched to a gene: 6. Germline assignment: CDR1 MNHNS and CDR2 SASEGT. The CDR3 sequence: CASSTGGDVNEQFF. CDR3 bases: TGTGCCAGCAGTACGGGAGGGGATGTCAATGAGCAGTTCTTC.

The genes are TRBV30 and TRBJ2-1, with 9 bases that match TRBD2. Germline trimming cut 3 bases from V and 1 base from J; bases unmatched to any gene: 7. CDR3 size: 16 residues. CDR1 and CDR2 from the germline V gene are GTSNPN and SVGIG (reference sequence). Here the CDR3 reads CAWRYSGRGSYNEQFF. Written as DNA, the CDR3 is TGTGCCTGGAGATATAGCGGGAGAGGTTCCTACAATGAGCAGTTCTTC.

This clonotype was detected only a few times. The chain employs TRBV4-2 and TRBJ1-6; D not certain. The V and J ends lost 3 bases and 11 bases respectively, with 8 bases between them. CDR3 size: 12 residues. In germline, CDR1 is LGHNA, CDR2 YNFKEQ. The CDR3 sequence: CASSQGDPPLHF. CDR3 DNA sequence: TGTGCCAGCAGCCAGGGTGATCCACCCCTCCACTTT.

In its sample, this clonotype was seen many times. The chain employs TRBV28 and TRBJ2-7; possibly TRBD2 for D (5 bases). Looked up from germline, CDR1 is MDHEN and CDR2 is SYDVKM. Trimming removed 10 bases at V and 6 bases at J, with 22 bases between. The CDR3 extends over 14 amino acids. In DNA form, the CDR3 reads TGTGCCACTATAACCAGGCGGAGGTTCATCGAGCAGTACTTC. Protein sequence: CATITRRRFIEQYF.

This clonotype was observed a handful of times. The chain recombines TRBV20-1 with TRBJ2-7; tentatively, D is TRBD1 or TRBD2 (6 bases each). The germline CDR1 and CDR2 sequences are DFQATT and SNEGSKA (reference sequence). The CDR3 runs 14 residues. V dropped 5 bases and J dropped 7 bases, with 21 bases sitting between them. The CDR3 here is CSALLGRGVREQYF. CDR3 bases: TGCAGTGCTCTATTGGGAAGGGGGGTGCGGGAGCAGTACTTC.

The chain is built from TRBV10-3 and TRBJ2-1; 8 positions match TRBD2. V was pared by 0 bases and J by 2 bases, with 9 bases of the junction left unmatched. The CDR3 runs to 18 residues. Germline lookup yields CDR1 ENHRY and CDR2 SYGVKD. CDR3 residues: CAISESDWGGRTYNEQFF. The CDR3, as DNA: TGTGCCATCAGTGAGTCGGATTGGGGCGGGAGGACCTACAATGAGCAGTTCTTC.

The table lists this clonotype with many counts. This sequence joins TRBV20-1 and TRBJ2-1; perhaps TRBD1 as D (5 bases). Between the trimmed V and J ends, which lost 1 base and 8 bases, there was a span of 12 bases. CDR3 length: 13 amino acids. The germline V gene has CDR1 DFQATT and CDR2 SNEGSKA (reference sequence). The CDR3 here is CSARGTPLDEQFF. Written as DNA, the CDR3 is TGCAGTGCTAGAGGGACACCTCTGGATGAGCAGTTCTTC.

This clonotype has only a few counts. This may be a read error, as it is one base from a much larger clone. V usage is TRBV29-1 and J usage is TRBJ2-7; D perhaps matches TRBD2 (5 bases). Germline CDR1 SQVTM, CDR2 ANQGSEA. The CDR3 is 13 residues long. V was clipped by 6 bases and J by 4 bases, with 16 bases between them. The CDR3 protein is CSVKKERGYEQYF. In DNA, the CDR3 is TGCAGCGTCAAAAAAGAACGGGGTTACGAGCAGTACTTC.

This clonotype was seen repeatedly, ten times or more. The V gene is TRBV7-2, the J gene TRBJ1-5; D uncertain. This CDR3 is built from 13 residues. The V gene lost 3 bases and the J gene lost 6 bases, with 9 bases spanning the gap. Germline CDR1 and CDR2: SGHTA and FQGNSA. CDR3 nucleotide sequence: TGTGCCAGCAGCTTGGTGTATAGTCAGCCCCAGCATTTT. As protein: CASSLVYSQPQHF.

This clonotype was recorded a few times. The gene calls are TRBV4-1 and TRBJ1-2; 7 bases align to TRBD1. Per the germline V gene, CDR1 is MGHRA and CDR2 is YSYEKL. V gave up 4 bases and J gave up 5 bases; unmatched junction bases: 4. The CDR3 sequence is 13 residues long. The CDR3 coding sequence is TGCGCCAGCAGCCGGGACAGATATTATGGCTACACCTTC. Translated, it gives CASSRDRYYGYTF.

This clonotype has a count of ten or more. CDR3 in DNA: TGTGCCAGCAGCCCGCCTAGCGGGAGAAGTCGGGAGCAGTACTTC. It specifies CASSPPSGRSREQYF. This rearrangement joins TRBV7-2 to TRBJ2-7, with 10 bases fitting TRBD2. The CDR3 is 15 residues long. Germline values: CDR1 SGHTA, CDR2 FQGNSA. J lost 7 bases, V lost 5 bases, and 11 bases had no gene match.

There are a few counts of this clonotype. The chain recombines TRBV7-8 with TRBJ1-2, with TRBD1 matching 7 bases. V was pared by 5 bases and J by 1 base, with 7 bases of the junction left unmatched. Germline assignment: CDR1 SGHVS and CDR2 FQNEAQ. This CDR3 has 15 amino acids. In DNA, the CDR3 is TGTGCCAGCAGCCCAAACCGGGACAGTAACTATGGCTACACCTTC. Its translation: CASSPNRDSNYGYTF.